This T cell receptor (beta chain) was found in a study of cytomegalovirus exposure and HLA in healthy donors. Study-level results: Presence/absence results assume similar sequencing depth per donor, which may not hold.

PCR used 60 Vbeta primers and 13 Jbeta primers. In the authors' workflow: The count from a later analysis was some 83 million unique TCR beta chains, some 12 million of them shared. Libraries were prepared by immunoSEQ multiplex PCR; TCRdb keeps only in-frame clonotypes and omits some of them. For V, J and clone size, that table is used; D and trimming come from the DNA. The sample holds over 150,000 clones, over 65% seen once. Germline V gene lookup returns CDR1 MNHNS and CDR2 SASEGT. V trimming: 8 bases; J trimming: 4 bases; junction bases outside the gene matches: 9. This CDR3 region has 15 residues. This clone was picked up one time. Antigen unknown.

This chain uses TRBV6-1 with TRBJ1-5, with TRBD1 matching 9 bases. The sequencing input was PBMCs. This TCR derives from a woman between 55 and 75 years old in good health and CMV-seropositive. CDR3 DNA sequence: TGTGCCAGCGAATCGGGACAGGGACCGAATCAGCCCCAGCATTTT. As protein: CASESGQGPNQPQHF.